The present T cell receptor (beta chain) was sequenced within a study of T cell changes during pregnancy in multiple sclerosis. The germline V gene encodes CDR1 MDHEN and CDR2 SYDVKM. The ends were cut back, 3 bases at V and 7 bases at J, with 17 bases in the middle. The CDR3 covers 15 residues. Clones were read by immunoSEQ multiplex PCR, and TCRdb kept only the in-frame ones, dropping some. The table has 85,000 to 110,000 clones, almost 95% seen once. The clonotype originates from a female donor with multiple sclerosis, enrolled in a pregnancy study. This specimen was peripheral blood, taken after pregnancy. The chain links TRBV28 to TRBJ2-3, with a weak D call TRBD1 (6 bases). The CDR3: CASSLRGQGGNTQYF. CDR3 coding DNA: TGTGCCAGCAGTTTGAGAGGACAAGGGGGAAATACGCAGTATTTT.